Below are 15 T cell receptor beta chains sequenced from a single sample in a study of shared clonotypes between healthy human individuals (TCRdb year 2020). CD8 naive samples were obtained by positive selection for CCR7 among CD45RO-negative cells, yielding a CD45RA+CCR7+ population from which TemRA cells were excluded. The library was produced with the immunoSEQ multiplex PCR assay. TCRdb mirrors the immuneACCESS table, restricted to in-frame sequences. Some clones are absent from its copies; in checked studies, under half trace to an unresolved V gene, and the reason for the others is unknown. This sample is represented by some 2,100,000 clones; around 93% of them were singletons. 1.5% to 2% of the sample is taken by the ten largest. Sequenced material: naive CD8+ T cells from PBMCs. What this sample's cell subset or site label stands for: CD45RA+CCR7+. These receptor sequences come from a man aged 18 to 30 in good health. Some clones in this sample may be carry-over from other donors' samples.

The V call is TRBV7-3, the J call TRBJ2-7, with D unclear. V lost 1 base, J lost 7 bases, and 11 bases lay in between. CDR1 is SGHTA, CDR2 FQGTGA, per germline. The CDR3 extends over 13 amino acids. CDR3 region: CASSLIGGGEQYF. Here the CDR3 DNA reads TGTGCCAGCAGCTTAATCGGTGGTGGAGAGCAGTACTTC.

This chain connects TRBV28 to TRBJ2-7; 8 nucleotides agree with TRBD1. Looked up from germline, CDR1 is MDHEN and CDR2 is SYDVKM. V lost 0 bases and J lost 5; bases outside the gene matches: 3. This CDR3 comprises 14 residues. Written as DNA, the CDR3 is TGTGCCAGCAGTTTATGGGACAGGGTCCACGAGCAGTACTTC. This encodes CASSLWDRVHEQYF.

Written as DNA, the CDR3 is TGTGCCAGCAGCTTACCAGGACACTACGAGCAGTACTTC. Protein: CASSLPGHYEQYF. This chain links TRBV7-9 with TRBJ2-7; D perhaps matches TRBD1 (5 bases). Germline-derived CDR1 and CDR2 are SEHNR and FQNEAQ (reference sequence). There are 13 residues in the CDR3. The V and J ends lost 2 bases and 3 bases respectively, with 8 bases between them.

The chain combines TRBV9 with TRBJ2-7, with TRBD2 identical over 11 bases. V gave up 4 bases and J gave up 4 bases; unmatched junction bases: 7. Germline assignment: CDR1 SGDLS and CDR2 YYNGEE. This CDR3 has 15 residues. The CDR3, as DNA: TGTGCCAGCAGCCCATCCGGGACTAGCGGATACGAGCAGTACTTC. It translates to CASSPSGTSGYEQYF.

This clone has a single count. V and J are TRBV5-6 and TRBJ1-4, with D unclear. The CDR3 spans 15 residues. CDR1 SGHDT and CDR2 YYEEEE come from the germline V gene. V lost 1 base, J lost 8 bases, and 15 bases lay in between. Written as DNA, the CDR3 is TGTGCCAGCAGCTTGTGGCCCCCTAAATACGAAAAACTGTTTTTT. This translates into CASSLWPPKYEKLFF.

The rearrangement links TRBV28 to TRBJ2-7, with 8 bases fitting TRBD1. The CDR3 is 15 residues long. J gave up 3 bases and V 5 bases, and 9 bases lay outside the gene matches. CDR1 is MDHEN, CDR2 SYDVKM, per germline. The CDR3 loop reads CASSPTGTGIYEQYF. DNA of the CDR3: TGTGCCAGCAGTCCGACCGGGACAGGAATCTACGAGCAGTACTTC.

This clone occurred once. Distinct nucleotide sequences in the sample also encode this CDR3. V gene TRBV29-1 combines with J gene TRBJ2-2; D gene unclear. Germline V CDR1 and CDR2: SQVTM, ANQGSEA. The V gene lost 4 bases and the J gene lost 3 bases, with 6 bases spanning the gap. CDR3 size: 12 residues. The CDR3 loop is CSVGRDTGELFF. CDR3 nucleotides: TGCAGCGTTGGCCGAGACACCGGGGAGCTGTTTTTT.

This chain links TRBV6-5 with TRBJ2-7; TRBD2 agrees at 13 bases. This CDR3 has 15 amino acids. Per germline, CDR1 MNHEY and CDR2 SVGAGI. The ends lost 2 bases at V and 5 bases at J; junction bases unmatched: 3. The CDR3 region is CASSYTGLAGDEQYF. CDR3 DNA sequence: TGTGCCAGCAGTTACACCGGACTAGCGGGAGACGAGCAGTACTTC.

The chain couples TRBV30 to TRBJ2-3, with 8 bases that match TRBD2. Germline loops: CDR1 GTSNPN, CDR2 SVGIG (reference sequence). J was trimmed by 4 bases and V by 0 bases; bases with no gene match: 9. The CDR3 consists of 16 residues. The CDR3 nucleotides are TGTGCCTGGAGTGTACTGAGCGGGAGTCCGGCAGATACGCAGTATTTT. Its protein is CAWSVLSGSPADTQYF.

This chain's CDR3 is CASSPGLRGEETQYF. CDR3 nucleotide sequence: TGCGCCAGCAGCCCGGGACTCCGGGGGGAGGAGACCCAGTACTTC. The rearrangement joins TRBV5-1 to TRBJ2-5; 7 bases fit TRBD2. With 4 bases clipped from V and 5 bases from J, the junction kept 11 bases outside the gene matches. CDR3 length: 15 residues. Looked up from germline, CDR1 is SGHRS and CDR2 is YFSETQ.

The rearrangement joins TRBV7-3 to TRBJ2-2, with TRBD1 identical over 7 bases. Germline CDR1 reads SGHTA; CDR2 reads FQGTGA. The ends lost 5 bases at V and 8 bases at J; junction bases unmatched: 5. The CDR3 is made up of 13 amino acids. The CDR3 DNA follows: TGTGCCAGCAGCCCAGGGGGTCCTGGGGAGCTGTTTTTT. Its translation: CASSPGGPGELFF.

This clone was counted a few times. This chain connects TRBV7-6 to TRBJ1-2; D uncertain. CDR3 length: 13 residues. CDR1 and CDR2 (germline): SGHVS, FNYEAQ. Trimming took 4 bases from V and 7 from J, leaving 13 bases between them. CDR3 coding DNA: TGTGCCAGCAGCTCCAGTTCGGTTAGTGGCTACACCTTC. This codes for CASSSSSVSGYTF.

This clone occurred once. V usage is TRBV27 and J usage is TRBJ2-7; 7 nucleotides agree with TRBD1. Trimming removed 6 bases from V and 1 base from J; junction bases left unmatched: 15. This CDR3 has 17 residues. The germline CDR1 and CDR2 sequences are MNHEY and SMNVEV (reference sequence). For the CDR3, the DNA is TGTGCCAGCAGAATCTTTCCGGGACAGTTCGATTCCTACGAGCAGTACTTC. It encodes CASRIFPGQFDSYEQYF.

This sequence joins TRBV15 and TRBJ2-7; 12 bases align to TRBD2. Germline trimming cut 1 base from V and 6 bases from J; bases unmatched to any gene: 7. The CDR3 loop spans 16 amino acids. CDR1 is LNHNV, CDR2 YYDKDF, per germline (reference sequence). The CDR3 nucleotides read TGTGCCACCAGCAGAGCTCCCAAGGGACTAGCGGGCGAGCAGTACTTC. Amino acid sequence: CATSRAPKGLAGEQYF. Full variable domain (rest looked up from reference TRBV15 and TRBJ2-7): DAMVIQNPRYQVTQFGKPVTLSCSQTLNHNVMYWYQQKSSQAPKLLFHYYDKDFNNEADTPDNFQSRRPNTSFCFLDIRSPGLGDTAMYLCATSRAPKGLAGEQYFGPGTRLTVT.

A remark on this clone: Distinct nucleotide sequences in the sample also encode this CDR3. The chain links TRBV28 to TRBJ2-7, with a tentative D call TRBD1 (6 bases). The CDR3 extends over 14 amino acids. Germline V lookup: CDR1 MDHEN, CDR2 SYDVKM. V gave up 2 bases and J gave up 1 base, with 9 bases separating them. The CDR3 DNA reads as TGTGCCAGCAGTTTAGGGGGCGAATCCTACGAGCAGTACTTC. Translating gives CASSLGGESYEQYF.